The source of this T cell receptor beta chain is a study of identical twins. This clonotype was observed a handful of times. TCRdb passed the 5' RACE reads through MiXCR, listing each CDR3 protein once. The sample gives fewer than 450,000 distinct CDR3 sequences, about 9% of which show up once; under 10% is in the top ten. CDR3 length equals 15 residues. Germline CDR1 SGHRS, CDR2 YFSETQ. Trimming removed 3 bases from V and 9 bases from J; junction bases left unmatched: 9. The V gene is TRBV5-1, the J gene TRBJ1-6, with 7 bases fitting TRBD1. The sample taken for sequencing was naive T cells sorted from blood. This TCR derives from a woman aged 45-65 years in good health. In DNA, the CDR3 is TGCGCCAGCAGCTCCAGTCGGGACAGTTCTTCACCCCTCCACTTT. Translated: CASSSSRDSSSPLHF. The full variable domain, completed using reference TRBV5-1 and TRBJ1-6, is KAGVTQTPRYLIKTRGQQVTLSCSPISGHRSVSWYQQTPGQGLQFLFEYFSETQRNKGNFPGRFSGRQFSNSRSEMNVSTLELGDSALYLCASSSSRDSSSPLHFGNGTRLTVT.